Below are 22 T cell receptor beta chains sequenced from a single sample in a study of neoadjuvant anti-PD-1 for oral cavity cancer. Only in-frame clones appear in the TCRdb table, and some are missing; sequencing was by immunoSEQ multiplex PCR. The sample records 13,000 to 15,000 clones, 70% to 75% being singletons. This specimen consisted of PBMCs, obtained before nivolumab (anti-PD-1) treatment. All receptors derive from a person aged 35-79 years with oral cavity squamous cell carcinoma.

The gene calls are TRBV7-8 and TRBJ1-5; 7 bases are a match to TRBD1. The germline CDR1 and CDR2 sequences are SGHVS and FQNEAQ. After removal of 2 bases from V and 10 bases from J, the junction contained 11 bases not matched to a gene. The CDR3 has 15 residues. CDR3 bases: TGTGCCAGCAGCTTAAGGGGGCGTGAGAGGGGACCCCAGCATTTT. Translated, it gives CASSLRGRERGPQHF.

The chain couples TRBV11-2 to TRBJ1-2; TRBD1 is a possible D gene (6 bases). With 6 bases removed from V and 7 bases from J, the gap between germline ends came to 15 bases. Germline V gene sequence: CDR1 SGHAT, CDR2 FQNNGV. The CDR3 runs to 13 residues. The CDR3 DNA is TGTGCCAGCAGGTTTACAGGGCCTGGTGGCTACACCTTC. Protein: CASRFTGPGGYTF.

The chain links TRBV6-5 to TRBJ2-3; D uncertain. CDR1 and CDR2 from the germline V gene are MNHEY and SVGAGI. Trimming stripped 5 bases from V and 4 bases from J, with 7 bases between. The CDR3 consists of 12 residues. This CDR3 is CASSRRPDTQYF. The CDR3 DNA reads TGTGCCAGCAGTCGACGGCCAGATACGCAGTATTTT.

The V and J genes are TRBV11-3 and TRBJ2-1, with D maybe TRBD1 (7 bases). Germline CDR1 reads SGHNT; CDR2 reads YENEEA. The CDR3 has 18 amino acids. The ends were cut back, 0 bases at V and 0 bases at J, with 15 bases in the middle. CDR3 residues: CASSLDQGGSGSYNEQFF. The CDR3 DNA reads TGTGCCAGCAGCTTAGATCAGGGGGGAAGTGGCTCCTACAATGAGCAGTTCTTC.

V gene TRBV4-1 combines with J gene TRBJ2-2, with a possible D match to TRBD2 (5 bases). CDR1 MGHRA and CDR2 YSYEKL come from the germline V gene. The CDR3 runs to 16 residues. The germline V and J ends were trimmed by 3 bases and 2 bases, with 13 bases remaining between them. The CDR3 DNA reads as TGCGCCAGCAGCCAGACGAGGGCGCTAAACACCGGGGAGCTGTTTTTT. Translation: CASSQTRALNTGELFF.

V gene TRBV6-1 combines with J gene TRBJ1-1; D possibly corresponds to TRBD1 (6 bases). The CDR3 extends over 13 amino acids. V was cut by 3 bases and J by 11 bases, with 16 bases left in between. Germline V gene lookup returns CDR1 MNHNS and CDR2 SASEGT. The CDR3: CASSDGEGGEAFF. DNA for the CDR3: TGTGCCAGCAGTGATGGGGAGGGGGGTGAGGCTTTCTTT.

This clone was counted between two and nine times. J is TRBJ1-3 and V is TRBV5-1; D is possibly TRBD1 (5 bases). Trimming removed 4 bases at V and 1 base at J, with 12 bases between. The germline V gene encodes CDR1 SGHRS and CDR2 YFSETQ. The CDR3 is made up of 15 amino acids. CDR3 sequence reads: CASSGDSHSGNTIYF. The CDR3 coding sequence is TGCGCCAGCAGCGGCGACAGCCATTCTGGAAACACCATATATTTT. The full variable domain, its missing parts supplied by reference TRBV5-1 and TRBJ1-3, is KAGVTQTPRYLIKTRGQQVTLSCSPISGHRSVSWYQQTPGQGLQFLFEYFSETQRNKGNFPGRFSGRQFSNSRSEMNVSTLELGDSALYLCASSGDSHSGNTIYFGEGSWLTVV.

J is TRBJ2-7 and V is TRBV5-4; the D is unclear. CDR1 is SGHNT, CDR2 YYREEE, per germline (reference sequence). The CDR3 is 14 residues long. Trimming removed 7 bases at V and 0 bases at J, with 14 bases between. For the CDR3, the DNA is TGTGCCAGCCTCCCCGAAAAAAGCTCCTACGAGCAGTACTTC. It is translated as CASLPEKSSYEQYF.

The chain has TRBV15 and TRBJ1-1, with 7 bases that match TRBD1. The CDR3 is 17 amino acids. CDR1 LNHNV and CDR2 YYDKDF come from the germline V gene (reference sequence). V trimming: 3 bases; J trimming: 5 bases; junction bases outside the gene matches: 15. CDR3 amino acids: CATSRLPRGQVPTEAFF. CDR3 bases: TGTGCCACCAGCAGGCTACCCCGCGGACAGGTGCCGACTGAAGCTTTCTTT.

The chain recombines TRBV7-3 with TRBJ2-1; maybe TRBD2 (6 bases). Germline V CDR1 and CDR2: SGHTA, FQGTGA. CDR3 size: 15 residues. Trimming took off 4 bases at V and 8 bases at J, with 18 bases between the two ends. The CDR3 DNA reads as TGTGCCAGCAGCTCCTCTAGCGCCCCTTGGTATGAGCAGTTCTTC. Amino acid sequence: CASSSSSAPWYEQFF. Based on the CDR3 plus reference TRBV7-3 and TRBJ2-1, the full variable domain is GAGVSQTPSNKVTEKGKYVELRCDPISGHTALYWYRQSLGQGPEFLIYFQGTGAADDSGLPNDRFFAVRPEGSVSTLKIQRTERGDSAVYLCASSSSSAPWYEQFFGPGTRLTVL.

The chain combines TRBV2 with TRBJ2-4; D uncertain. Germline CDR1 and CDR2: SNHLY and FYNNEI. V lost 8 bases and J lost 0, with 14 bases in between. The CDR3 runs to 15 residues. CDR3 in DNA: TGTGCCAGCCTTGAAACCACCCTAGCCAAAAACATTCAGTACTTC. Translating it yields CASLETTLAKNIQYF.

In nucleotides, the CDR3 is TGTGCCAGCAGTTATTCAACTAGCGGTTCCTACGAGCAGTACTTC. This encodes CASSYSTSGSYEQYF. The chain combines TRBV6-5 with TRBJ2-7; 8 nucleotides align to TRBD2. The junction had 5 bases not matched to a gene; V was cut back by 3 bases and J by 1 base. This CDR3 has 15 amino acids. From germline, CDR1 is MNHEY and CDR2 SVGAGI.

V usage is TRBV4-1 and J usage is TRBJ2-3; D is perhaps TRBD2 (6 bases). The CDR3 sequence is 20 residues long. Germline-derived CDR1 and CDR2 are MGHRA and YSYEKL. The ends were cut back, 2 bases at V and 0 bases at J, with 24 bases in the middle. CDR3 amino acids: CASSQPLRVGGASSTDTQYF. CDR3 sequence (DNA): TGCGCCAGCAGCCAACCCCTCCGCGTGGGGGGAGCCTCTAGCACAGATACGCAGTATTTT.

The chain joins TRBV2 to TRBJ1-2, with 11 bases fitting TRBD1. Germline lookup yields CDR1 SNHLY and CDR2 FYNNEI. The CDR3 totals 18 residues. The trim removed 8 bases at V and 2 bases at J, leaving 16 bases unmatched. The CDR3 sequence is CASEKLAGQGVWNYGYTF. The CDR3 DNA sequence: TGTGCCAGCGAGAAACTCGCGGGACAGGGGGTTTGGAACTATGGCTACACCTTC.

The count of this clone is one. The rearrangement uses TRBV2 and TRBJ2-1, with a weak D call TRBD1 (6 bases). Trimming removed 6 bases at V and 1 base at J, with 10 bases between. Germline CDR1 and CDR2: SNHLY and FYNNEI. This CDR3 region has 14 residues. The CDR3 DNA reads as TGTGCCAGCAGGGGACATACGTCCTACAATGAGCAGTTCTTC. Encoded protein: CASRGHTSYNEQFF. Using reference TRBV2 and TRBJ2-1 for the parts outside the CDR3, the full variable domain is EPEVTQTPSHQVTQMGQEVILRCVPISNHLYFYWYRQILGQKVEFLVSFYNNEISEKSEIFDDQFSVERPDGSNFTLKIRSTKLEDSAMYFCASRGHTSYNEQFFGPGTRLTVL.

This chain uses TRBV5-6 with TRBJ2-3; D is possibly TRBD1 or TRBD2 (5 bases each). Trimming pared 0 bases from V and 6 bases from J, leaving 14 bases between. This CDR3 is 15 amino acids long. Looked up from germline, CDR1 is SGHDT and CDR2 is YYEEEE. Here the CDR3 reads CASSLGFGGSDTQYF. CDR3 nucleotide sequence: TGTGCCAGCAGCTTGGGATTTGGGGGTTCGGATACGCAGTATTTT.

The chain uses TRBV2 and TRBJ2-5; D ambiguous. Germline values: CDR1 SNHLY, CDR2 FYNNEI. The CDR3 runs 12 residues. V was cut by 4 bases and J by 3 bases, with 6 bases left in between. The CDR3 here is CASSVTKETQYF. In DNA form, the CDR3 reads TGTGCCAGCAGTGTCACGAAAGAGACCCAGTACTTC.

The chain recombines TRBV6-1 with TRBJ1-4, with 10 bases matching TRBD1. There are 15 residues in the CDR3. V was clipped by 6 bases and J by 10 bases; unmatched bases: 11. The germline gives CDR1 MNHNS, CDR2 SASEGT. CDR3 DNA sequence: TGTGCCAGCAGCGAACGACCATGGACAGGGGGAAAACTGTTTTTT. It yields the protein CASSERPWTGGKLFF.

This chain joins TRBV10-3 and TRBJ1-2; D not resolved. Germline lookup yields CDR1 ENHRY and CDR2 SYGVKD. This CDR3 has 11 amino acids. Trimming shortened V by 6 bases and J by 7 bases, and 9 bases separated the two germline ends. CDR3 protein: CAISSQTGYTF. Written as DNA, the CDR3 is TGTGCCATCAGCTCCCAGACTGGCTACACCTTC.

This sequence joins TRBV5-1 and TRBJ1-3; D may be TRBD1 (5 bases). The CDR3 has 16 residues. V shed 0 bases and J shed 3 bases, with 13 bases lying between them. Germline V CDR1 and CDR2: SGHRS, YFSETQ. CDR3 nucleotide sequence: TGCGCCAGCAGCTTGGTCGGGGCTCGGCATGGAAACACCATATATTTT. Its protein product is CASSLVGARHGNTIYF.

This clone turned up a few times. The chain links TRBV5-1 to TRBJ1-6; D unclear. The CDR3 has 18 amino acids. The germline V gene encodes CDR1 SGHRS and CDR2 YFSETQ. V shed 0 bases and J shed 8 bases, with 21 bases lying between them. In nucleotides, the CDR3 is TGCGCCAGCAGCTTGGAACGCATCGGACTCCGACGGGATTCACCCCTCCACTTT. It is translated as CASSLERIGLRRDSPLHF.

The rearrangement uses TRBV10-3 and TRBJ1-2, with a weak D call TRBD1 (5 bases). From germline, CDR1 is ENHRY and CDR2 SYGVKD. V was trimmed by 0 bases and J by 5 bases, leaving 7 bases between them. This CDR3 comprises 13 residues. The CDR3 DNA reads as TGTGCCATCAGTGAGTCGGCAGGGTATGGCTACACCTTC. Protein: CAISESAGYGYTF.